This TCR beta chain derives from a study of control samples from healthy donors and cancer patients. Some clones are missing from TCRdb's copy, which holds only in-frame ones; the method was immunoSEQ multiplex PCR. The sample has under 100,000 clones; around 89% are singletons. The CDR3 is made up of 12 amino acids. V was pared by 8 bases and J by 9 bases, with 2 bases of the junction left unmatched. The V gene's germline CDR1 is LNHDA and CDR2 SQIVND (reference sequence). The receptor was isolated from a woman aged 70-85 years in good health. The chain carries TRBV19 and TRBJ1-6; TRBD1 agrees at 9 bases. The sequenced sample was blood. This CDR3 reads CASAGQGSPLHF. CDR3 coding DNA: TGTGCCAGTGCGGGACAGGGTTCACCCCTCCACTTT.